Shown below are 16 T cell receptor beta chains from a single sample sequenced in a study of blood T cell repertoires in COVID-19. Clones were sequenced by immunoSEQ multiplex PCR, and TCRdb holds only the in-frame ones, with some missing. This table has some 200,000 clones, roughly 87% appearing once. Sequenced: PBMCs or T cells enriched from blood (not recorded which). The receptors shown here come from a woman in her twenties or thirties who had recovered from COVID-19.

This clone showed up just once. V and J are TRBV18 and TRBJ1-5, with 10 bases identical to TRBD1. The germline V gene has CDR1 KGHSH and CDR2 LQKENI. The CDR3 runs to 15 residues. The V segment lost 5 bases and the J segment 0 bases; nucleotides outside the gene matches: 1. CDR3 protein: CASSGTGASNQPQHF. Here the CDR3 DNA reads TGTGCCAGCTCAGGGACAGGGGCTAGCAATCAGCCCCAGCATTTT.

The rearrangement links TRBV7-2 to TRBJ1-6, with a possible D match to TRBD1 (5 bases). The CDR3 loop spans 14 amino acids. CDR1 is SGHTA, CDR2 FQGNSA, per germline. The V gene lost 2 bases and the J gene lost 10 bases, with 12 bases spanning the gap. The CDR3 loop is CASSLTRVDSPLHF. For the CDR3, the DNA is TGTGCCAGCAGCTTAACCAGGGTGGACTCACCCCTCCACTTT.

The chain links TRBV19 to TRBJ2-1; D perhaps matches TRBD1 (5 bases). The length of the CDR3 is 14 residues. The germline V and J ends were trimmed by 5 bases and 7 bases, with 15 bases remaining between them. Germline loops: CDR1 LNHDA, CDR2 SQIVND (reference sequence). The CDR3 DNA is TGTGCCAGTAGTTCCCAAAGGGGCTGGAATGAGCAGTTCTTC. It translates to CASSSQRGWNEQFF.

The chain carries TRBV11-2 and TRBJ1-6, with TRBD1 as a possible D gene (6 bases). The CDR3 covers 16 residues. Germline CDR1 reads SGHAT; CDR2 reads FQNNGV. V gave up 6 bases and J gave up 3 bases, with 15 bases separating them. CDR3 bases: TGTGCCAGCAGAGCCTGGACAGACTTCTATAATTCACCCCTCCACTTT. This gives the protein CASRAWTDFYNSPLHF.

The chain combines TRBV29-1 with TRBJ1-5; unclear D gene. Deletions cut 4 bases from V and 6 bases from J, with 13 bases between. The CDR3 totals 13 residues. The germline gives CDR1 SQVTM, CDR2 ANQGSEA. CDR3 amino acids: CSVGADEGQPQHF. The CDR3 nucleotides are TGCAGCGTTGGGGCGGATGAGGGTCAGCCCCAGCATTTT.

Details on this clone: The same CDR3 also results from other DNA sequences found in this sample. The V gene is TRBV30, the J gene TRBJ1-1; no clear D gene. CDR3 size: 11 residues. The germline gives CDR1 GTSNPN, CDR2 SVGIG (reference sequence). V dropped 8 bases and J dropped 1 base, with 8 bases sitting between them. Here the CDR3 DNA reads TGTGCCGGGGAGAGGAACACTGAAGCTTTCTTT. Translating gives CAGERNTEAFF.

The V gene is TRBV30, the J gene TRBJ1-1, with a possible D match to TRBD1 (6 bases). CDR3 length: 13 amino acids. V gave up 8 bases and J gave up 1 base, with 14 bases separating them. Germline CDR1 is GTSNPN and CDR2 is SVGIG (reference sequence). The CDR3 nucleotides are TGTGCCCTCTTGGGAGGGGGGAACACTGAAGCTTTCTTT. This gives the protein CALLGGGNTEAFF.

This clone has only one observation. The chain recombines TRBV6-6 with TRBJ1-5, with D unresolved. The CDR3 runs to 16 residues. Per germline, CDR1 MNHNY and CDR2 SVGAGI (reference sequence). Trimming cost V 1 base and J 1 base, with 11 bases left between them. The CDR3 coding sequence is TGTGCCAGCAGTTACTTTGGCCTGAGGAGCAATCAGCCCCAGCATTTT. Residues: CASSYFGLRSNQPQHF.

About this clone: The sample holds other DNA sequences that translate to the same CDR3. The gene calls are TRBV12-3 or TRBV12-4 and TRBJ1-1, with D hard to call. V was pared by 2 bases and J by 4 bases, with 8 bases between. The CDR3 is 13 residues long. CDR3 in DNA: TGTGCCAGCAGTTTAAGCCGTGGCACTGAAGCTTTCTTT. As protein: CASSLSRGTEAFF.

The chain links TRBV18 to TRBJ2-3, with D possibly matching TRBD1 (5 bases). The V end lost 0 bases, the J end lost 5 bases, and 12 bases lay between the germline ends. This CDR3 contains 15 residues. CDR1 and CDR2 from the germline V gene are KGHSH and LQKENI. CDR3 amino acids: CASSPPTPQGDTQYF. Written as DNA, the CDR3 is TGTGCCAGCTCACCACCGACACCTCAGGGAGATACGCAGTATTTT. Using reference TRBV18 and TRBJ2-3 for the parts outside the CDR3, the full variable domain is NAGVMQNPRHLVRRRGQEARLRCSPMKGHSHVYWYRQLPEEGLKFMVYLQKENIIDESGMPKERFSAEFPKEGPSILRIQQVVRGDSAAYFCASSPPTPQGDTQYFGPGTRLTVL.

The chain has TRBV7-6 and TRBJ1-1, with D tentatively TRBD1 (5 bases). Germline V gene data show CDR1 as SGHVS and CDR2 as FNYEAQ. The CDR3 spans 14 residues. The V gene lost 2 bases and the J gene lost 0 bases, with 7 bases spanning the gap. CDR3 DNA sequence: TGTGCCAGCAGCTTAAGACAGATGAACACTGAAGCTTTCTTT. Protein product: CASSLRQMNTEAFF.

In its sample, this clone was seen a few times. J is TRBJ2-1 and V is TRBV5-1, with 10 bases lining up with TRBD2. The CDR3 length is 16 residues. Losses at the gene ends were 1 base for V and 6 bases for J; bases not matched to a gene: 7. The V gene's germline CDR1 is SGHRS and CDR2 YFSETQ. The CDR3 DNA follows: TGCGCCAGCAGCTTGTCCACAGCGGGAGGGCTCAATGAGCAGTTCTTC. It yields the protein CASSLSTAGGLNEQFF.

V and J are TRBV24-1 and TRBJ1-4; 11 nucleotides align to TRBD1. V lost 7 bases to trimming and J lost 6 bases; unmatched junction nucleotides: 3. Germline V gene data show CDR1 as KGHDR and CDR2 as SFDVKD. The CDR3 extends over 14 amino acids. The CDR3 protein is CATSGTGGDEKLFF. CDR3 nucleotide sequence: TGTGCCACCAGCGGGACAGGGGGGGATGAAAAACTGTTTTTT.

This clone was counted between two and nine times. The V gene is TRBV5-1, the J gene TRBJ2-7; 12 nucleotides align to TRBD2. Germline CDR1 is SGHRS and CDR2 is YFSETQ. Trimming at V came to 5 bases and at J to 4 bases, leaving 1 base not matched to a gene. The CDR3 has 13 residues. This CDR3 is CASRLAGGYEQYF. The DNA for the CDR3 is TGCGCCAGCAGACTAGCGGGGGGTTACGAGCAGTACTTC. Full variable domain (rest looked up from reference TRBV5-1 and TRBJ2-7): KAGVTQTPRYLIKTRGQQVTLSCSPISGHRSVSWYQQTPGQGLQFLFEYFSETQRNKGNFPGRFSGRQFSNSRSEMNVSTLELGDSALYLCASRLAGGYEQYFGPGTRLTVT.

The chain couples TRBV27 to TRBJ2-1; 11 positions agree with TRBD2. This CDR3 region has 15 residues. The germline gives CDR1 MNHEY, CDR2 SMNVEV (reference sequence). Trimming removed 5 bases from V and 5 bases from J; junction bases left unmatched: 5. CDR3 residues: CASSQELAGDNEQFF. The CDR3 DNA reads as TGTGCCAGCAGTCAAGAACTAGCGGGAGACAATGAGCAGTTCTTC.

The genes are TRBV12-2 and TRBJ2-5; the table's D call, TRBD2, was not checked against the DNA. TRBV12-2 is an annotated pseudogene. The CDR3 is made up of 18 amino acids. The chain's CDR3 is CASRSARDWTSGVETQYF. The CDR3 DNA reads TGTGCAAGTCGCTCCGCAAGGGATTGGACTAGCGGGGTCGAGACCCAGTACTTC.